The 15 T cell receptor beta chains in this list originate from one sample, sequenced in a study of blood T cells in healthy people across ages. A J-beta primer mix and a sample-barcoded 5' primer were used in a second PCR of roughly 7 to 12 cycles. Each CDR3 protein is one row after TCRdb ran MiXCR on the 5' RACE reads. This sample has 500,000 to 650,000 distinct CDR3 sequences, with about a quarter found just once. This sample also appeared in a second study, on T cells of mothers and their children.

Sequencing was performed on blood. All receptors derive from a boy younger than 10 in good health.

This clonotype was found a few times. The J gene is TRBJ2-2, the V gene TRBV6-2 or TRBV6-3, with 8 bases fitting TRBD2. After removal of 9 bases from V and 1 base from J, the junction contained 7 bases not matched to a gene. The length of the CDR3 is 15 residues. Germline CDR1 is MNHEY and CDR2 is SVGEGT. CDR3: CASRTSGVNTGELFF. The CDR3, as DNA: TGTGCCAGTCGTACTAGCGGCGTGAACACCGGGGAGCTGTTTTTT.

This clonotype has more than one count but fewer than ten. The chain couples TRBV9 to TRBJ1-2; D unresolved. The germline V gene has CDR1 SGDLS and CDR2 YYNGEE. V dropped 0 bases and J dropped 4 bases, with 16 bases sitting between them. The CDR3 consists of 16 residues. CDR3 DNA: TGTGCCAGCAGCGTAGATGAGGCGAGGGTCTCCTATGGCTACACCTTC. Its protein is CASSVDEARVSYGYTF.

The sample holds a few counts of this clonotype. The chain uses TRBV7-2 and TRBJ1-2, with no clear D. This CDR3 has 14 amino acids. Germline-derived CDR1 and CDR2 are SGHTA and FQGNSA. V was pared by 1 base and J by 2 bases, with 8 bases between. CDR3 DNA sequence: TGTGCCAGCAGCTTAGAGGCCAGCAACTATGGCTACACCTTC. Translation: CASSLEASNYGYTF.

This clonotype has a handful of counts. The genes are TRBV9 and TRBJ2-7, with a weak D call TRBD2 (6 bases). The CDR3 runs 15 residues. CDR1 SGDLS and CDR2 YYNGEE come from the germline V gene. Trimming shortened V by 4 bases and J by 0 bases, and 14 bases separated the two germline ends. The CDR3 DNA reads TGTGCCAGCAGCCCGCGGGACGGCAGCTCCTACGAGCAGTACTTC. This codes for CASSPRDGSSYEQYF.

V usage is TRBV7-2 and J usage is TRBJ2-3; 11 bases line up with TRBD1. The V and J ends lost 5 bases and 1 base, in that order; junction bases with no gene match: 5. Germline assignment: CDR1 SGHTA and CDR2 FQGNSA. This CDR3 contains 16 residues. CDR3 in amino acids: CASSPGQGVGTDTQYF. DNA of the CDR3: TGTGCCAGCAGCCCGGGACAGGGGGTCGGCACAGATACGCAGTATTTT.

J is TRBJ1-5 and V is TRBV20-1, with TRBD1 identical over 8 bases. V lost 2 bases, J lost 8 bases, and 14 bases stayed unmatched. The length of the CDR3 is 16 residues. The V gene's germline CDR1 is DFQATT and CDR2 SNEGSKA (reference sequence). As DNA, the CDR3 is TGCAGTGCTAGAAACCTCGGCGGGACAGGAACCGAGCCCCAGCATTTT. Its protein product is CSARNLGGTGTEPQHF.

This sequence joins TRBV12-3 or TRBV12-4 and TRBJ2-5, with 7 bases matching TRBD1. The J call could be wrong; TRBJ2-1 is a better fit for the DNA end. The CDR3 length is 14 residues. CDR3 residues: CASSLVGTANEQFF. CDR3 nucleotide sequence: TGTGCCAGCAGTTTAGTCGGGACAGCCAATGAGCAGTTCTTC.

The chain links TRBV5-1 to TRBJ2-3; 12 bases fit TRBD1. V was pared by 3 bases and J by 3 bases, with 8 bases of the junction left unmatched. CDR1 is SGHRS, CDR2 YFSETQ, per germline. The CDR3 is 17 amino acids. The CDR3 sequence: CASSSGTGGFVTDTQYF. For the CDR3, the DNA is TGCGCCAGCAGCTCCGGGACAGGGGGCTTCGTTACAGATACGCAGTATTTT.

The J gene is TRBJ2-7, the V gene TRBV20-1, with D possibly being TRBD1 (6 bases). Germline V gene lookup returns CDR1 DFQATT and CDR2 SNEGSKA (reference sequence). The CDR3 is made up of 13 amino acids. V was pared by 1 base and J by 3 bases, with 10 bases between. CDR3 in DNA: TGCAGTGCTAGAGGACAGGTGAGCTACGAGCAGTACTTC. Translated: CSARGQVSYEQYF.

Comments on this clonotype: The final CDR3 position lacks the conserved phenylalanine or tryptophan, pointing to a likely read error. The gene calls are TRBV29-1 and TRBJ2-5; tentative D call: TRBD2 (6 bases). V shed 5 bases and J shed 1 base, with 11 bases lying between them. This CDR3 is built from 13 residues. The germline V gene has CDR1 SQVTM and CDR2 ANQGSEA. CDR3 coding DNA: TGCAGCGTTTCGGGTAGCGGCCAAGAGACCCAGTACCTC. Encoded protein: CSVSGSGQETQYL.

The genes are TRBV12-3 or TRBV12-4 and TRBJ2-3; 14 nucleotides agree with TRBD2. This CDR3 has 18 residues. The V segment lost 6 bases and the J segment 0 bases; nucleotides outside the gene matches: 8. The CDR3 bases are TGTGCCAGCAGCAAGGGACTAGCGGGGGACCCTAGCACAGATACGCAGTATTTT. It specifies CASSKGLAGDPSTDTQYF.

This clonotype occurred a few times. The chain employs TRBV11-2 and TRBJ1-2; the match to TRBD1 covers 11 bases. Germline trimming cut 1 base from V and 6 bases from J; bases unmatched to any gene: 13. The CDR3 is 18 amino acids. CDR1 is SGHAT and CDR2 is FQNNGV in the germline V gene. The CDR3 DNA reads TGTGCCAGCAGCTTAGTTAAGGACAGGGGGCAGTACACCCATGGCTACACCTTC. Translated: CASSLVKDRGQYTHGYTF.

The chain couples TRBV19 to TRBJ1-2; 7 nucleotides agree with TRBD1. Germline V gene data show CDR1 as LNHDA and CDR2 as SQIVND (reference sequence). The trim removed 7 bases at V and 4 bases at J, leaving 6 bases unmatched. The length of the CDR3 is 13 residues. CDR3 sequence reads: CASKRGQGYGYTF. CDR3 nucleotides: TGTGCCAGTAAGAGGGGGCAAGGCTATGGCTACACCTTC.

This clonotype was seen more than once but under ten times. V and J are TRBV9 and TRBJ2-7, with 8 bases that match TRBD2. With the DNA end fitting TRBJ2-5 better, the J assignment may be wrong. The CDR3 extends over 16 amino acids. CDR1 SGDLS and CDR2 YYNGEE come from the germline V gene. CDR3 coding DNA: TGTGCCAGCAGCGTACTAGGTAGCGGGGTAGGAGAGACCCAGTACTTC. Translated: CASSVLGSGVGETQYF.

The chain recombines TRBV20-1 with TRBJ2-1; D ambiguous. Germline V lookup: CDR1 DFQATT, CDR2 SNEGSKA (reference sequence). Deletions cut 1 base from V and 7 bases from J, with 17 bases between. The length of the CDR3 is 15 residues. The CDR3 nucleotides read TGCAGTGCTAGAGGCAGGTCCCGTTCTATAAATGAGCAGTTCTTC. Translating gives CSARGRSRSINEQFF.